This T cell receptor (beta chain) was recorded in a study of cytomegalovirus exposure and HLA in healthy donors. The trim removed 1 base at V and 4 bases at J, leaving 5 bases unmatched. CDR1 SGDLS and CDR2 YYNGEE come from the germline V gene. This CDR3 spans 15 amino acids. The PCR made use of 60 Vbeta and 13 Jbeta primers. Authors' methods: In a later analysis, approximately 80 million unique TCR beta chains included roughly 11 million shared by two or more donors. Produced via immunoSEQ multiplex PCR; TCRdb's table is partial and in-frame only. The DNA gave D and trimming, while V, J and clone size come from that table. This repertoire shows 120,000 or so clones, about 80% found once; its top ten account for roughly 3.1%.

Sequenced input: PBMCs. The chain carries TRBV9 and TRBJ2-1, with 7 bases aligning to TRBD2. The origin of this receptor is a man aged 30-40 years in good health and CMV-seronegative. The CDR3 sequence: CASSVTSVVYNEQFF. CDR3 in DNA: TGTGCCAGCAGCGTAACTAGCGTAGTGTACAATGAGCAGTTCTTC.